This T cell receptor (beta chain) was identified in a study of blood T cell repertoires in COVID-19 (dated by TCRdb to 2018 to 2020). Study-wide context: Samples from collaborators originated in the United States, Italy and Spain and spanned both the acute and convalescent phases of COVID-19. The samples were drawn from the first 160 participants of the ongoing ImmuneRACE study and from 1,200 or so subjects provided by 6 global collaborators. A de-identified subject ID, COVID-19 status, age in years and sex were almost always included in the sample metadata. The repertoires were released in a freely available public database intended as a resource for research on the immune response to SARS-CoV-2. Subjects who had been exposed to COVID-19, were actively infected with it, or had recovered from it provided the deeply sampled blood TCRbeta repertoires that made up the dataset. The prospective study material was composed of cDNA or gDNA derived from T cells, B-cell-depleted T cells, or PBMCs. Where available, HLA class I and class II types were obtained from metadata supplied by the sample provider rather than from assay-based typing.

The immunoSEQ Assay, a bias-controlled multiplex PCR, was used to amplify TCRbeta CDR3 regions from genomic DNA. In the authors' own workflow: Within the assay, amplification of reference gene primers was used to estimate how many nucleated cells each sample contained. To quantify the absolute abundance of each unique TCRbeta CDR3 rearrangement, sequence reads were collapsed and filtered. Productive Simpson clonality was computed per sample as the square root of Simpson's diversity index over productive rearrangements. The table was pulled from immuneACCESS by TCRdb, which kept in-frame rearrangements only. Such tables lose some clones; where checked, under half of the loss comes from unresolved V genes, and the rest has no known cause. For V, J and clone size, that table is used; D and trimming come from the DNA. The sample table holds about 28,000 clones, of which around 90% were seen once. The top ten clones comprise roughly 5.4% of the sample.

Collaborating institutions collected whole blood in K2EDTA tubes following their own protocols. For TCRbeta analysis, collaborator samples were shipped as frozen whole blood, as isolated PBMCs, or as DNA extracted from either sample type. The germline V end is reduced by 2 bases and the J end by 11 bases; junction bases left unmatched: 7. The germline V gene provides CDR1 SGHRS and CDR2 YFSETQ. The CDR3 starts with the cysteine, ends with the phenylalanine, and has 13 residues. Just the 39-base CDR3 DNA is kept, in frame starting at base 1. As concerns this clone: This receptor's antigen is unknown. No quality values exist for individual bases; no much larger clone is one base distant.

What the authors observed across the whole study: The quantity of clinical and demographic metadata differed by source and by participant and was supplied without curation.

This TCR was recovered from a man aged 55 to 70 with active COVID-19. The chain is assembled from TRBV5-1 and TRBJ1-5; TRBD1 agrees with 7 junctional bases. The material sequenced was peripheral blood. CDR3 protein: CASSLITGEAQHF. In nucleotides, the sequence is TGCGCCAGCAGCTTAATTACAGGGGAGGCCCAGCATTTT.